Listed below are T cell receptor beta chains from one sample, sequenced in a study of vaccination and CD4 T cells after COVID-19. No antigen has been assigned to these receptors. TCRdb recomputed calls from the PCR reads with MiXCR, one row per CDR3 protein. The data show approximately 22,000 distinct CDR3 sequences, 35% to 40% seen once. The specimen was CD4+ T cells from blood, cultured in vitro, collected before SARS-CoV-2 vaccination. The receptors were gathered from a human donor who received a COVID-19 vaccine. Each CDR3 is given with its conserved first and last residue. A D gene is named only where the DNA matches it firmly. Size is omitted from some rows. Given values are once, few, many or a class for expanded clones.

>TRBD1|TRBV7-2|-|TRBJ1-5
TGTGCCAGCAGCTTAGGTCTGGGGACAGGGGGTGATAGCAATCAGCCCCAGCATTTT
CASSLGLGTGGDSNQPQHF
>-|TRBV30|-|TRBJ2-5
TGTGCCTGCAGTCTGGGGGGCGGGACCCAGTACTTC
CACSLGGGTQYF
>-|TRBV6-4|-|TRBJ1-2
TGTGCCAGCAGGCGAGAGAGCTACTATGGCTACACCTTC
CASRRESYYGYTF
>-|TRBV20-1|-|TRBJ1-2
TGCAGTGCTAGTAGGTTTTCATCGGGGGAGGATGGCTACACCTTC
CSASRFSSGEDGYTF
>-|TRBV11-3|-|TRBJ1-1
TGTGCCAGCAGCTTAGGACGGCAGAACACTGAAGCTTTCTTT
CASSLGRQNTEAFF
>TRBD1|TRBV6-1|-|TRBJ2-5
TGTGCCAGTTCCGGGACAGGGCAGGAGACCCAGTACTTC
CASSGTGQETQYF
>TRBD1|TRBV10-3|-|TRBJ1-5
TGTGCCATCAGTGAGAACGGACAGGGCGTTCAGCCCCAGCATTTT
CAISENGQGVQPQHF
>TRBD2|TRBV12-3/TRBV12-4|-|TRBJ2-5
TGTGCCAGCATTTATACTAGCGGGGGGGTTCACCGGACCCAGTACTTC
CASIYTSGGVHRTQYF
>TRBD1|TRBV6-5|few|TRBJ2-5
TGTGCCAGCAGTTACCGCGGGACAGGGGGCACAGAGACCCAGTACTTC
CASSYRGTGGTETQYF
>TRBD1|TRBV24-1|few|TRBJ2-2
TGTGCCACCAGTTACCGACAGGGGATTAGCACCGGGGAGCTGTTTTTT
CATSYRQGISTGELFF
>TRBD1|TRBV18|-|TRBJ2-3
TGTGCCAGCTCACGACAGGGAGCAGATACGCAGTATTTT
CASSRQGADTQYF
>-|TRBV6-1|few|TRBJ2-3
TGTGCCAGCAGCGAGACCCTTACAGATACGCAGTATTTT
CASSETLTDTQYF
>TRBD2|TRBV4-1|-|TRBJ2-3
TGCGCCAGCAGCCAAGATGGACTAGCGGTGTCAGATACGCAGTATTTT
CASSQDGLAVSDTQYF
>-|TRBV3-1|-|TRBJ1-1
TGTGCCAGCAGCCATTTAGCCCTGGGGGGGACTGAAGCTTTCTTT
CASSHLALGGTEAFF
>TRBD1|TRBV25-1|few|TRBJ2-7
TGTGCCAGCAGTGATCCGACAGGGCGAAGCTACGAGCAGTACTTC
CASSDPTGRSYEQYF
>TRBD1|TRBV18|-|TRBJ1-1
TGTGCCAGCTCACCAAGGCAGGGGGCCACTGAAGCTTTCTTT
CASSPRQGATEAFF
>-|TRBV6-1|-|TRBJ1-2
TGTGCCAGCAGCGATCCGGGACTCTATATCTATGGCTACACCTTC
CASSDPGLYIYGYTF
>-|TRBV27|medium-sized|TRBJ1-2
TGTGCCAGCAGTTTATGGGGGGCCGGTAACTATGGCTACACCTTC
CASSLWGAGNYGYTF
>-|TRBV3-1|-|TRBJ1-1
TGTGCCAGCAGCCCCGGGACACCGAACACTGAAGCTTTCTTT
CASSPGTPNTEAFF
>TRBD1|TRBV19|few|TRBJ1-2
TGTGCCAGTAGTATTGGACGGGACAGGGGTTCAAATGGCTACACCTTC
CASSIGRDRGSNGYTF
>TRBD1|TRBV5-8|-|TRBJ1-6
TGTGCCAGCAGCTTGCCGATCGGAGGGGGCGGGTCACCCCTCCACTTT
CASSLPIGGGGSPLHF
>TRBD2|TRBV2|-|TRBJ2-1
TGTGCCAGCAGTGATGGGACTAGCGGGGGGAACAATGAGCAGTTCTTC
CASSDGTSGGNNEQFF
>-|TRBV7-2|few|TRBJ2-3
TGTGCCAGCAGCTTAAGGGCGGGGTCGGGCACAGATACGCAGTATTTT
CASSLRAGSGTDTQYF
>TRBD2|TRBV25-1|few|TRBJ2-7
TGTGCCAGCAGCGTGTGGGGGGGATCCTACGAGCAGTACTTC
CASSVWGGSYEQYF
>TRBD2|TRBV5-1|few|TRBJ2-5
TGCGCCAGCAGCTTGGCGCCTAGCGGGAACCAAGAGACCCAGTACTTC
CASSLAPSGNQETQYF
>-|TRBV7-9|few|TRBJ1-1
TGTGCCAGCAGCTTAGGGTACTTGAGGGGAGGGGCTGAAGCTTTCTTT
CASSLGYLRGGAEAFF
>TRBD1|TRBV15|-|TRBJ1-4
TGTGCCACCAGCAGGGCCGGACAGGGATATGAAAAACTGTTTTTT
CATSRAGQGYEKLFF
>-|TRBV27|-|TRBJ2-7
TGTGCCAGCAGTCCCTCCGGGGGCGAGCAGTACTTC
CASSPSGGEQYF
>TRBD1|TRBV27|-|TRBJ1-2
TGTGCCAGCTGGCATACTCGGGACAGGGTAGGATATGGCTACACCTTC
CASWHTRDRVGYGYTF
>-|TRBV30|-|TRBJ2-1
TGTGCCTGGAGTCGCAGAATGAATGAGCAGTTCTTC
CAWSRRMNEQFF
>TRBD1|TRBV12-3/TRBV12-4|-|TRBJ2-2
TGTGCCACCTCCCCGGGACAGCTAAACACCGGGGAGCTGTTTTTT
CATSPGQLNTGELFF
>-|TRBV27|few|TRBJ1-5
TGTGCCAGCAGGCCTCGGGGACCTAATCAGCCCCAGCATTTT
CASRPRGPNQPQHF
>-|TRBV19|-|TRBJ1-5
TGTGCCAGTAGTATCTCGACAGGAAACAATCAGCCCCAGCATTTT
CASSISTGNNQPQHF
>TRBD1|TRBV6-1|few|TRBJ1-1
TGTGCCACGAATAAGCGGGGGGCAGGGGGCACTGAAGCTTTCTTT
CATNKRGAGGTEAFF
>TRBD1|TRBV7-2|-|TRBJ2-1
TGTGCCAGCAGCTTAGGAATGACAGGGACCGGTTTCAACTCCTACAATGAGCAGTTCTTC
CASSLGMTGTGFNSYNEQFF
>-|TRBV11-3|-|TRBJ2-7
TGTGCCAGCAGCAACCCCGGTGGGGTGGACTCCTACGAGCAGTACTTC
CASSNPGGVDSYEQYF
>TRBD1|TRBV6-1|-|TRBJ2-5
TGTGCCGTCGGCAGGGGGCTAGGGGGGGAGACCCAGTACTTC
CAVGRGLGGETQYF
>-|TRBV15|few|TRBJ2-7
TGTGCCACCAGATGGAACGGAGGTGCCTACGAGCAGTACTTC
CATRWNGGAYEQYF
>-|TRBV5-1|-|TRBJ2-5
TGCGCCAGCAGCTTGGAGGGGGTCAGCCAAGAGACCCAGTACTTC
CASSLEGVSQETQYF
>-|TRBV7-3|-|TRBJ2-5
TGTGCCAGCAGCTCCGACCCGAGGGAGACCCAGTACTTC
CASSSDPRETQYF
>-|TRBV11-2|-|TRBJ1-3
TGTGCCAGCAGCTTGAGGGAAAACACCATATATTTT
CASSLRENTIYF
>-|TRBV6-1|-|TRBJ1-1
TGTGCCAGCACCGGGGTAGCAGGGGACACTGAAGCTTTCTTT
CASTGVAGDTEAFF
>TRBD1|TRBV12-3/TRBV12-4|-|TRBJ1-2
TGTGCCAGCAGAGGACAGGGGGATAACTATGGCTACACCTTC
CASRGQGDNYGYTF
>TRBD1|TRBV19|-|TRBJ2-1
TGTGCCAGTAGCCTACAGGGGGCACATGAGCAGTTCTTC
CASSLQGAHEQFF
>-|TRBV7-8|few|TRBJ1-2
TGTGCCAGCAGCTCCCGACTTCCCAGGCTTAACTATGGCTACACCTTC
CASSSRLPRLNYGYTF
>-|TRBV6-5|once|TRBJ1-4
TGTGCCAGCAGTTACTCGGCCAACAGGGTCCCAGGGAAACTGTTTTTT
CASSYSANRVPGKLFF
>TRBD1|TRBV7-2|-|TRBJ1-5
TGTGCCAGCAGCGAAACAGGGGTAGGTCAGCCCCAGCATTTT
CASSETGVGQPQHF
>-|TRBV20-1|medium-sized|TRBJ1-1
TGCAGTGCTAGAGCCCGGGACGGGCTCCTTGGGGAAGCTTTCTTT
CSARARDGLLGEAFF
>TRBD1|TRBV6-1|-|TRBJ1-1
TGTGCCAGCGGAGACAGGGGGGCTTTCTTT
CASGDRGAFF
>TRBD1|TRBV19|-|TRBJ2-3
TGTGCCAGTAGTATTCGGACAGGGCTGAGAGATACGCAGTATTTT
CASSIRTGLRDTQYF
>TRBD1|TRBV12-3/TRBV12-4|few|TRBJ2-7
TGTGCCAGCAGTTCCCCCCCTTTGGGACAGGGCTCCTACGAGCAGTACTTC
CASSSPPLGQGSYEQYF
>TRBD1|TRBV7-9|few|TRBJ1-1
TGTGCCAGCAGCTTAGTAGACAGGGGGACTGAAGCTTTCTTT
CASSLVDRGTEAFF